One and the same sample provided the 31 T cell receptor beta chains below, sequenced in a study of control samples from healthy donors and cancer patients. The data were produced by immunoSEQ multiplex PCR, yet TCRdb's version contains in-frame clones alone and is incomplete. This sample yields around 100,000 clones, of which roughly 92% are seen a single time; 3% belongs to the top ten. The material sequenced was blood. The receptors derive from a human donor in good health. The donor label of this sample is uncertain.

The V gene is TRBV5-4, the J gene TRBJ2-2, with a possible D match to TRBD1 (6 bases). The CDR3 covers 17 residues. V lost 6 bases to trimming and J lost 4 bases, with 22 bases between them. Germline V gene data show CDR1 as SGHNT and CDR2 as YYREEE (reference sequence). The CDR3: CASTLKGSGAVTGELFF. The CDR3 bases are TGTGCCAGCACCCTAAAGGGCTCAGGGGCGGTCACCGGGGAGCTGTTTTTT.

CDR3 in amino acids: CASSEGGNPSNQPQHF. The CDR3 DNA reads TGTGCCAGCAGTGAAGGGGGGAACCCTAGCAATCAGCCCCAGCATTTT. This sequence joins TRBV25-1 and TRBJ1-5; tentative D call: TRBD1 (5 bases). CDR3 size: 16 residues. V was clipped by 2 bases and J by 0 bases, with 11 bases between them. Germline CDR1 reads MGHDK; CDR2 reads SYGVNS.

The rearrangement links TRBV11-2 to TRBJ2-1, with a possible D match to TRBD1 (5 bases). The CDR3 extends over 17 amino acids. V dropped 5 bases and J dropped 2 bases, with 19 bases sitting between them. Germline V CDR1 and CDR2: SGHAT, FQNNGV. CDR3 loop: CASSLGLTVSPYNEQFF. The CDR3 DNA reads TGTGCCAGCAGCCTAGGCTTGACAGTATCCCCCTACAATGAGCAGTTCTTC.

This chain connects TRBV18 to TRBJ1-3; no definite D call. This CDR3 region has 17 residues. Germline loops: CDR1 KGHSH, CDR2 LQKENI. V lost 3 bases to trimming and J lost 0 bases, with 15 bases between them. The chain's CDR3 is CASSPRETDFSGNTIYF. CDR3 nucleotide sequence: TGTGCCAGCTCACCGAGGGAAACAGACTTCTCTGGAAACACCATATATTTT.

This chain links TRBV3-1 (or the pseudogene TRBV3-2) with TRBJ2-1, with 11 bases fitting TRBD2. The CDR3 is 15 residues long. Trimming at V came to 4 bases and at J to 4 bases, leaving 3 bases not matched to a gene. Germline CDR1 LGHDT, CDR2 YNNKEL (reference sequence). CDR3 bases: TGTGCCAGCAGCCTAGCGGGGGGGCCTTACAATGAGCAGTTCTTC. Its translation: CASSLAGGPYNEQFF.

CDR3 nucleotide sequence: TGTGCCAGCAGTGAAGGGGGTTCAGATACGCAGTATTTT. The encoded protein is CASSEGGSDTQYF. V and J are TRBV6-1 and TRBJ2-3; no reliable D call. Germline-derived CDR1 and CDR2 are MNHNS and SASEGT. There are 13 residues in the CDR3. Trimming pared 1 base from V and 4 bases from J, leaving 6 bases between.

The chain uses TRBV5-1 and TRBJ2-3; 10 bases map to TRBD1. The J segment lost 1 base and the V segment lost 1 base, leaving 3 bases of the junction unmatched. This CDR3 is 16 amino acids long. Per the germline V gene, CDR1 is SGHRS and CDR2 is YFSETQ. CDR3 sequence (DNA): TGCGCCAGCAGCTTGATAGGGACAGGGGGCACAGATACGCAGTATTTT. Its translation: CASSLIGTGGTDTQYF. The variable domain in full, completed from reference TRBV5-1 and TRBJ2-3, reads KAGVTQTPRYLIKTRGQQVTLSCSPISGHRSVSWYQQTPGQGLQFLFEYFSETQRNKGNFPGRFSGRQFSNSRSEMNVSTLELGDSALYLCASSLIGTGGTDTQYFGPGTRLTVL.

The chain employs TRBV2 and TRBJ2-7; no clear D gene. The germline V gene has CDR1 SNHLY and CDR2 FYNNEI. V shed 0 bases and J shed 6 bases, with 12 bases lying between them. The CDR3 consists of 14 residues. The CDR3 region is CASSEASWVTEQYF. The CDR3 DNA reads TGTGCCAGCAGTGAAGCCAGTTGGGTCACCGAGCAGTACTTC.

This clone was seen just once. This rearrangement joins TRBV5-1 to TRBJ1-1, with D perhaps TRBD1 (5 bases). The CDR3 loop spans 14 amino acids. Germline-derived CDR1 and CDR2 are SGHRS and YFSETQ. The ends were cut back, 2 bases at V and 1 base at J, with 9 bases in the middle. The CDR3 reads CASSLTRGNTEAFF. The CDR3 DNA is TGCGCCAGCAGCTTAACGAGGGGGAACACTGAAGCTTTCTTT.

This clone was observed a single time. The chain is built from TRBV12-5 and TRBJ1-5, with D uncertain. The CDR3 length is 14 residues. V was clipped by 5 bases and J by 3 bases, with 11 bases between them. CDR1 is LGHNT and CDR2 is FRNRAP in the germline V gene. CDR3 bases: TGTGCTAGTGGTCTCCGGTCGGACAATCAGCCCCAGCATTTT. Its translation: CASGLRSDNQPQHF.

This sequence joins TRBV7-8 and TRBJ2-1; 13 bases fit TRBD2. V trimming: 6 bases; J trimming: 8 bases; junction bases outside the gene matches: 10. The CDR3 runs 16 residues. CDR1 and CDR2 (germline): SGHVS, FQNEAQ. The CDR3 is CASSHYGTSGVDEQFF. CDR3 bases: TGTGCCAGCAGTCATTACGGGACTAGCGGGGTAGATGAGCAGTTCTTC.

The rearrangement links TRBV3-1 (or the pseudogene TRBV3-2) to TRBJ1-2, with D possibly matching TRBD1 (6 bases). This CDR3 has 16 residues. The ends were cut back, 4 bases at V and 5 bases at J, with 20 bases in the middle. Germline loops: CDR1 LGHDT, CDR2 YNNKEL (reference sequence). Here the CDR3 reads CASSPRPPGASYGYTF. CDR3 DNA sequence: TGTGCCAGCAGCCCCCGCCCCCCGGGGGCTTCTTATGGCTACACCTTC.

The V call is TRBV5-1, the J call TRBJ2-3, with 10 bases that match TRBD2. CDR1 is SGHRS and CDR2 is YFSETQ in the germline V gene. Germline trimming cut 0 bases from V and 3 bases from J; bases unmatched to any gene: 1. This CDR3 has 15 residues. CDR3 bases: TGCGCCAGCAGCTTGGGGGGACTAGCGACAGATACGCAGTATTTT. This translates into CASSLGGLATDTQYF.

The V gene is TRBV18, the J gene TRBJ2-2; D is ambiguous. The CDR3 is 13 residues long. Trimming pared 8 bases from V and 3 bases from J, leaving 10 bases between. Germline CDR1 is KGHSH and CDR2 is LQKENI. CDR3 region: CASRFLYTGELFF. CDR3 DNA sequence: TGTGCCAGCCGCTTTTTATACACCGGGGAGCTGTTTTTT.

The chain has TRBV7-6 and TRBJ2-5; D may be TRBD1 or TRBD2 (5 bases each). Looked up from germline, CDR1 is SGHVS and CDR2 is FNYEAQ. The V end was cut by 5 bases, the J end by 2 bases, with 12 bases between. The CDR3 is 14 amino acids. The CDR3 bases are TGTGCCAGCAGCCCCCGGGGCACTCAAGAGACCCAGTACTTC. This encodes CASSPRGTQETQYF.

J is TRBJ1-1 and V is TRBV18; 7 nucleotides match TRBD1. V was clipped by 5 bases and J by 1 base; unmatched bases: 7. Germline V lookup: CDR1 KGHSH, CDR2 LQKENI. The CDR3 is 15 residues long. Written as DNA, the CDR3 is TGTGCCAGCTCATCCTCGGCAGGGGGGAACACTGAAGCTTTCTTT. It yields the protein CASSSSAGGNTEAFF.

The chain has TRBV30 and TRBJ1-2, with 7 bases matching TRBD1. The germline CDR1 and CDR2 sequences are GTSNPN and SVGIG (reference sequence). CDR3 length: 17 residues. The trim removed 3 bases at V and 2 bases at J, leaving 15 bases unmatched. The CDR3 DNA follows: TGTGCCTGGAGATCTACCGGGCGAAAACAGGGGAACTATGGCTACACCTTC. As protein: CAWRSTGRKQGNYGYTF.

In this sample, this clone turned up once. The chain links TRBV24-1 to TRBJ2-1; D is unclear. In germline, CDR1 is KGHDR, CDR2 SFDVKD. The V and J ends lost 2 bases and 8 bases respectively, with 15 bases between them. The CDR3 length is 15 residues. The CDR3 region is CATSDWKVQGDEQFF. The CDR3 nucleotides are TGTGCCACCAGTGATTGGAAGGTTCAAGGCGATGAGCAGTTCTTC.

The V and J genes are TRBV14 and TRBJ2-2; 12 bases fit TRBD1. The trim removed 1 base at V and 6 bases at J, leaving 3 bases unmatched. The CDR3 spans 16 residues. Germline V gene data show CDR1 as SGHDN and CDR2 as FVKESK. The CDR3 spells CASSQAGTGGPGELFF. CDR3 DNA sequence: TGTGCCAGCAGCCAAGCCGGGACAGGGGGCCCCGGGGAGCTGTTTTTT.

This chain links TRBV25-1 with TRBJ1-6; the D is unclear. CDR3 size: 13 residues. V lost 5 bases, J lost 8 bases, and 10 bases lay in between. In germline, CDR1 is MGHDK, CDR2 SYGVNS. The chain's CDR3 is CASSWGGDSPLHF. The CDR3 bases are TGTGCCAGCAGTTGGGGAGGCGATTCACCCCTCCACTTT.

The genes are TRBV7-9 and TRBJ1-1; no clear D. In germline, CDR1 is SEHNR, CDR2 FQNEAQ (reference sequence). The CDR3 is made up of 13 amino acids. The V and J ends lost 4 bases and 4 bases respectively, with 10 bases between them. CDR3 sequence reads: CASSSSSSTEAFF. The CDR3 DNA is TGTGCCAGCAGCTCCTCCAGTAGCACTGAAGCTTTCTTT.

The chain couples TRBV3-1 (or the pseudogene TRBV3-2) to TRBJ2-3; tentatively, D is TRBD2 (5 bases). Germline V gives CDR1 LGHDT, CDR2 YNNKEL (reference sequence). The CDR3 has 16 amino acids. Trimming removed 3 bases at V and 4 bases at J, with 17 bases between. CDR3: CASSHTLGGGADTQYF. The CDR3 region has the DNA TGTGCCAGCAGCCACACTCTCGGCGGAGGAGCAGATACGCAGTATTTT.

V gene TRBV18 combines with J gene TRBJ2-5, with D perhaps matching TRBD2 (5 bases). The V end was cut by 3 bases, the J end by 1 base, with 15 bases between. This CDR3 is built from 16 residues. Per the germline V gene, CDR1 is KGHSH and CDR2 is LQKENI. The CDR3: CASSPPGKVFQETQYF. The DNA of the CDR3 is TGTGCCAGCTCACCTCCGGGGAAAGTATTCCAAGAGACCCAGTACTTC. Combining the CDR3 with reference TRBV18 and TRBJ2-5 gives the whole variable domain NAGVMQNPRHLVRRRGQEARLRCSPMKGHSHVYWYRQLPEEGLKFMVYLQKENIIDESGMPKERFSAEFPKEGPSILRIQQVVRGDSAAYFCASSPPGKVFQETQYFGPGTRLLVL.

There are a few counts of this clone. The chain links TRBV3-1 (or the pseudogene TRBV3-2) to TRBJ2-7; TRBD1 is a possible D gene (6 bases). The CDR3 contains 15 residues. V lost 4 bases and J 1 base, leaving 14 bases between the germline ends. Germline CDR1 reads LGHDT; CDR2 reads YNNKEL (reference sequence). Here the CDR3 DNA reads TGTGCCAGCAGCCCCGGCCCAGGGGCGTCCTACGAGCAGTACGTC. Translating gives CASSPGPGASYEQYV.

This chain joins TRBV11-2 and TRBJ2-1; 7 nucleotides match TRBD2. Germline CDR1 SGHAT, CDR2 FQNNGV. The CDR3 loop spans 15 amino acids. Trimming cost V 5 bases and J 8 bases; bases outside gene matches: 12. This CDR3 reads CASSRGGRGGHEQFF. The CDR3 DNA follows: TGTGCCAGCAGCAGAGGTGGTCGCGGGGGACATGAGCAGTTCTTC.

The chain links TRBV6-5 to TRBJ1-1; 9 nucleotides line up with TRBD1. This CDR3 has 14 amino acids. The germline V gene has CDR1 MNHEY and CDR2 SVGAGI. J gave up 5 bases and V 6 bases, and 7 bases lay outside the gene matches. DNA for the CDR3: TGTGCCAGCAGCGCCGGGACAGGGAGGACTGAAGCTTTCTTT. Its protein product is CASSAGTGRTEAFF.

This chain joins TRBV19 and TRBJ2-2; 8 positions match TRBD2. Germline-derived CDR1 and CDR2 are LNHDA and SQIVND (reference sequence). The CDR3 runs to 17 residues. With V trimmed by 7 bases and J by 4 bases, 14 bases remained unmatched. The CDR3 reads CASNPPGGPRGTGELFF. In DNA, the CDR3 is TGTGCCAGTAATCCCCCGGGGGGGCCGCGAGGCACCGGGGAGCTGTTTTTT.

The chain combines TRBV5-6 with TRBJ1-2; a weak D match, TRBD1 (5 bases). Germline CDR1 reads SGHDT; CDR2 reads YYEEEE. V lost 0 bases to trimming and J lost 4 bases, with 7 bases between them. The CDR3 spans 13 residues. As DNA, the CDR3 is TGTGCCAGCAGCTTGGTAGGGGTCTATGGCTACACCTTC. It codes for CASSLVGVYGYTF.

CDR3 nucleotide sequence: TGTGCCAGCAAAGGGGCGCTTGATGAAAAACTGTTTTTT. Its protein product is CASKGALDEKLFF. The V gene is TRBV2, the J gene TRBJ1-4; tentatively, D is TRBD1 (5 bases). The CDR3 sequence is 13 residues long. Germline V lookup: CDR1 SNHLY, CDR2 FYNNEI. V dropped 7 bases and J dropped 6 bases, with 12 bases sitting between them.

The chain employs TRBV6-2 or TRBV6-3 and TRBJ1-1; a weak D match, TRBD1 (5 bases). Between the trimmed V and J ends, which lost 6 bases and 0 bases, there was a span of 20 bases. Germline values: CDR1 MNHEY, CDR2 SVGEGT. This CDR3 contains 17 residues. The CDR3 nucleotides are TGTGCCAGCAGCCACACCGGGGTGGGGGTGATGAACACTGAAGCTTTCTTT. As protein: CASSHTGVGVMNTEAFF.

As to this clone: The CDR3 does not close with the conserved phenylalanine or tryptophan, likely indicating a read error. No DNA is shown, since the ends of the CDR3 on it are uncertain; the CDR3 is the one TCRdb lists. CDR3 region: CASSLGQVLTAL. This chain connects TRBV5-6 to TRBJ1-1; TRBD1 is the table's D call and was not checked against the DNA. Germline lookup yields CDR1 SGHDT and CDR2 YYEEEE. The CDR3 region is 12 residues in length, termini included.